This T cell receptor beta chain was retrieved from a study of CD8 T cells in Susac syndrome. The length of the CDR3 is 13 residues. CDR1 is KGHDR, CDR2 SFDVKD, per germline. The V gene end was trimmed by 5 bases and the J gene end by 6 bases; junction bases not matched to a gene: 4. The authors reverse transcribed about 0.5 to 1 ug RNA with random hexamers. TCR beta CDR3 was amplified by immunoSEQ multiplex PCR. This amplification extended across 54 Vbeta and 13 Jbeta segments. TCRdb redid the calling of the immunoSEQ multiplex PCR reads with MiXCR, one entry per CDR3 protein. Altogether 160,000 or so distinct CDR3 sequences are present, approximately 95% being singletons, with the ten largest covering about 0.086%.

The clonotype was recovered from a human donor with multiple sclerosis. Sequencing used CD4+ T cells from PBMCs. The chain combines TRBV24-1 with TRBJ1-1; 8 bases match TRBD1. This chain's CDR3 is CATSGQGAAEAFF. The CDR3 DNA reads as TGTGCCACCAGTGGGCAGGGGGCGGCTGAAGCTTTCTTT.